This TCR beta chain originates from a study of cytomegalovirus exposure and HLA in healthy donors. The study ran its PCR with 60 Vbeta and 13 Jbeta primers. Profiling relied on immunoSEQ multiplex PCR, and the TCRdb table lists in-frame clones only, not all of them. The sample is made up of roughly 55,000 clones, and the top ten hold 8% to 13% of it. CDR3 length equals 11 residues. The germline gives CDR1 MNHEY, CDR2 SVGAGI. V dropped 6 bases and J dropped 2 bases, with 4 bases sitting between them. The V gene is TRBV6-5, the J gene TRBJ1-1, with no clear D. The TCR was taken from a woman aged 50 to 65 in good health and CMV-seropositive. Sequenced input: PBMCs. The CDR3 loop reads CASRYNTEAFF. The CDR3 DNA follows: TGTGCCAGCAGATATAACACTGAAGCTTTCTTT.